The 22 T cell receptor beta chains reported below all come from one sample, sequenced in a study of T cell repertoires in cytomegalovirus infection. TCRdb redid the calling of the reads with MiXCR, one entry per CDR3 protein. The sample shows around 230,000 distinct CDR3 sequences, 5% to 8.5% of them seen only once. Sequenced: PBMCs. The receptors come from a human donor in good health (CMV status not recorded). Some clones in this sample may be carry-over from other donors' samples.

This clonotype has at least ten counts. V and J are TRBV29-1 and TRBJ1-4; TRBD1 is a possible D gene (5 bases). Germline lookup yields CDR1 SQVTM and CDR2 ANQGSEA. The CDR3 is 12 residues long. V lost 2 bases and J 6 bases, leaving 7 bases between the germline ends. CDR3 sequence reads: CSVELGDEKLFF. CDR3 nucleotide sequence: TGCAGCGTTGAATTGGGGGATGAAAAACTGTTTTTT.

This clonotype was found many times. V is TRBV6-4 and J is TRBJ1-2; weak D call: TRBD1 (6 bases). The germline V gene encodes CDR1 MRHNA and CDR2 SNTAGT. The CDR3 extends over 15 amino acids. The ends were cut back, 0 bases at V and 1 base at J, with 9 bases in the middle. CDR3: CASSDSGRGNYGYTF. The CDR3 DNA follows: TGTGCCAGCAGTGACTCGGGCAGGGGTAACTATGGCTACACCTTC.

Only a few counts were recorded for this clonotype. The chain has TRBV29-1 and TRBJ1-2; the D is unclear. The CDR3 is made up of 12 amino acids. CDR1 is SQVTM, CDR2 ANQGSEA, per germline. V lost 2 bases, J lost 5 bases, and 9 bases lay in between. CDR3 bases: TGCAGCGTTGAATTGGGTGCTTATGGCTACACCTTC. It specifies CSVELGAYGYTF. The variable domain in full, with the rest retrieved from reference TRBV29-1 and TRBJ1-2, is SAVISQKPSRDICQRGTSLTIQCQVDSQVTMMFWYRQQPGQSLTLIATANQGSEATYESGFVIDKFPISRPNLTFSTLTVSNMSPEDSSIYLCSVELGAYGYTFGSGTRLTVV.

This clonotype was picked up many times. The chain joins TRBV7-2 to TRBJ2-2; tentatively, D is TRBD2 (6 bases). The CDR3 has 17 residues. Germline V gene data show CDR1 as SGHTA and CDR2 as FQGNSA. V was cut by 3 bases and J by 2 bases, with 16 bases left in between. The CDR3 reads CASSFWRGPSNTGELFF. The DNA for the CDR3 is TGTGCCAGCAGCTTCTGGCGGGGCCCCTCCAACACCGGGGAGCTGTTTTTT. The full variable domain, with the rest looked up from reference TRBV7-2 and TRBJ2-2, is GAGVSQSPSNKVTEKGKDVELRCDPISGHTALYWYRQSLGQGLEFLIYFQGNSAPDKSGLPSDRFSAERTGGSVSTLTIQRTQQEDSAVYLCASSFWRGPSNTGELFFGEGSRLTVL.

This sequence joins TRBV29-1 and TRBJ2-5; 9 nucleotides align to TRBD1. The germline gives CDR1 SQVTM, CDR2 ANQGSEA. CDR3 length: 12 residues. With V trimmed by 5 bases and J by 4 bases, 2 bases remained unmatched. CDR3 bases: TGCAGCGTTACAGGGGGCGGAGAGACCCAGTACTTC. Translated: CSVTGGGETQYF.

This clonotype was counted at least ten times. The chain employs TRBV28 and TRBJ1-4; D gene ambiguous. CDR1 and CDR2 (germline): MDHEN, SYDVKM. There are 14 residues in the CDR3. Trimming pared 7 bases from V and 13 bases from J, leaving 22 bases between. The DNA of the CDR3 is TGTGCCAGCAACTACGGTATTAAGTTCGAGCGACTGTTTTTT. It yields the protein CASNYGIKFERLFF.

This clonotype was seen many times. This chain joins TRBV2 and TRBJ2-1, with unresolved D. The CDR3 spans 15 residues. V shed 1 base and J shed 4 bases, with 11 bases lying between them. Germline V lookup: CDR1 SNHLY, CDR2 FYNNEI. The CDR3 loop reads CASSEDLTDYNEQFF. CDR3 nucleotide sequence: TGTGCCAGCAGTGAAGATTTAACGGATTACAATGAGCAGTTCTTC.

This clonotype has at least ten counts. This rearrangement joins TRBV20-1 to TRBJ1-6; 7 positions agree with TRBD1. V was clipped by 4 bases and J by 11 bases; unmatched bases: 8. The CDR3 loop spans 13 amino acids. The germline CDR1 and CDR2 sequences are DFQATT and SNEGSKA (reference sequence). CDR3 in amino acids: CSAIPTGMAPLHF. In DNA form, the CDR3 reads TGCAGTGCTATCCCGACAGGGATGGCACCCCTCCACTTT.

This clonotype was seen at least ten times. The chain is built from TRBV20-1 and TRBJ1-5; no clear D. CDR3 length: 13 residues. From germline, CDR1 is DFQATT and CDR2 SNEGSKA (reference sequence). Between the trimmed V and J ends, which lost 6 bases and 3 bases, there was a span of 12 bases. The DNA of the CDR3 is TGCAGTGCGACCGGGGATCACAATCAGCCCCAGCATTTT. It yields the protein CSATGDHNQPQHF.

This clonotype has at least ten counts. The chain carries TRBV20-1 and TRBJ1-5; weak D call: TRBD1 (6 bases). The CDR3 covers 14 residues. V was shortened by 3 bases and J by 4 bases, with 13 bases between the two germline ends. Germline V gene lookup returns CDR1 DFQATT and CDR2 SNEGSKA (reference sequence). This CDR3 is CSARLAGANQPQHF. The CDR3 DNA follows: TGCAGTGCTAGGCTCGCAGGGGCAAATCAGCCCCAGCATTTT.

This clonotype has at least ten counts. The chain recombines TRBV25-1 with TRBJ1-5; 7 nucleotides line up with TRBD1. CDR1 MGHDK and CDR2 SYGVNS come from the germline V gene. The CDR3 contains 15 residues. Losses at the gene ends were 3 bases for V and 3 bases for J; bases not matched to a gene: 5. This chain's CDR3 is CASSERGPLNQPQHF. In nucleotides, the CDR3 is TGTGCCAGCAGTGAGAGGGGGCCCCTCAATCAGCCCCAGCATTTT.

A few counts support this clonotype. The chain employs TRBV29-1 and TRBJ2-5, with 9 positions matching TRBD1. The CDR3 runs to 13 residues. Germline V gene data show CDR1 as SQVTM and CDR2 as ANQGSEA. J lost 3 bases, V lost 7 bases, and 6 bases had no gene match. The chain's CDR3 is CSADRGTEETQYF. In DNA form, the CDR3 reads TGCAGCGCTGACAGGGGGACCGAAGAGACCCAGTACTTC.

This clonotype was detected many times. The CDR3: CSVEAGSDTQYF. The CDR3 nucleotides are TGCAGCGTTGAAGCGGGCTCAGATACGCAGTATTTT. The genes are TRBV29-1 and TRBJ2-3; unclear D gene. Trimming took off 1 base at V and 4 bases at J, with 6 bases between the two ends. CDR1 and CDR2 from the germline V gene are SQVTM and ANQGSEA. The CDR3 is 12 residues long.

On this clonotype: A much larger clone is a single base away; this may be a read error. This rearrangement joins TRBV29-1 to TRBJ2-7; the D gene could be TRBD1 or TRBD2 (5 bases each). Germline V gives CDR1 SQVTM, CDR2 ANQGSEA. The CDR3 runs to 15 residues. CDR3 bases: TGCAGCGTTGAAGATACGGAGACGGGGACCTACAAGCAGTACTTC. As protein: CSVEDTETGTYKQYF.

This clonotype has at least ten counts. V is TRBV20-1 and J is TRBJ2-2, with a weak D call TRBD2 (6 bases). Per the germline V gene, CDR1 is DFQATT and CDR2 is SNEGSKA (reference sequence). The ends were cut back, 5 bases at V and 1 base at J, with 11 bases in the middle. This CDR3 is 14 amino acids long. The CDR3 is CSALVSGNTGELFF. CDR3 DNA: TGCAGTGCTCTGGTTAGCGGGAACACCGGGGAGCTGTTTTTT.

This clonotype has ten or more counts. The CDR3 protein is CASRPGLNTGELFF. In DNA form, the CDR3 reads TGTGCCAGCAGGCCAGGGCTGAACACCGGGGAGCTGTTTTTT. The V call is TRBV7-2, the J call TRBJ2-2, with D possibly TRBD1 on 5 matching bases. Germline CDR1 SGHTA, CDR2 FQGNSA. The CDR3 is 14 residues long. With 6 bases removed from V and 1 base from J, the gap between germline ends came to 9 bases.

There are many counts of this clonotype. The CDR3 nucleotides are TGTGCCAGCAGCTTAGCAAGGACATTCTACAATGAGCAGTTCTTC. Translating gives CASSLARTFYNEQFF. This chain joins TRBV7-6 and TRBJ2-1, with TRBD1 as a possible D gene (5 bases). Germline V gene sequence: CDR1 SGHVS, CDR2 FNYEAQ. The CDR3 covers 15 residues. Trimming removed 0 bases from V and 3 bases from J, with 9 bases in between. Drawing the rest from reference TRBV7-6 and TRBJ2-1, the complete variable domain is GAGVSQSPRYKVTKRGQDVALRCDPISGHVSLYWYRQALGQGPEFLTYFNYEAQQDKSGLPNDRFSAERPEGSISTLTIQRTEQRDSAMYRCASSLARTFYNEQFFGPGTRLTVL.

This clonotype was detected many times. The chain recombines TRBV7-2 with TRBJ1-3; D is possibly TRBD1 (5 bases). This CDR3 comprises 16 residues. CDR1 SGHTA and CDR2 FQGNSA come from the germline V gene. V lost 3 bases, J lost 0 bases, and 12 bases lay in between. The DNA for the CDR3 is TGTGCCAGCAGCTTGAGGGGAATTAGCTCTGGAAACACCATATATTTT. Encoded protein: CASSLRGISSGNTIYF.

This clonotype was seen at least ten times. CDR3 in amino acids: CASSFPEGNEQYF. CDR3 nucleotide sequence: TGTGCCAGCAGCTTTCCCGAAGGGAACGAGCAGTACTTC. The rearrangement joins TRBV5-4 to TRBJ2-7, with D hard to call. Trimming shortened V by 2 bases and J by 5 bases, and 11 bases separated the two germline ends. The CDR3 runs to 13 residues. CDR1 is SGHNT and CDR2 is YYREEE in the germline V gene (reference sequence).

This clonotype showed up many times. The chain combines TRBV28 with TRBJ2-1; 7 bases line up with TRBD1. The CDR3 consists of 15 residues. Germline V gene lookup returns CDR1 MDHEN and CDR2 SYDVKM. The ends lost 2 bases at V and 4 bases at J; junction bases unmatched: 5. The CDR3 DNA is TGTGCCAGCAGTTTAATGACAGGGATATACAATGAGCAGTTCTTC. It is translated as CASSLMTGIYNEQFF. The variable domain in full, with the rest retrieved from reference TRBV28 and TRBJ2-1, is DVKVTQSSRYLVKRTGEKVFLECVQDMDHENMFWYRQDPGLGLRLIYFSYDVKMKEKGDIPEGYSVSREKKERFSLILESASTNQTSMYLCASSLMTGIYNEQFFGPGTRLTVL.

V gene TRBV7-2 combines with J gene TRBJ2-3; 10 bases fit TRBD2. Germline CDR1 SGHTA, CDR2 FQGNSA. With 1 base clipped from V and 5 bases from J, the junction kept 12 bases outside the gene matches. The length of the CDR3 is 18 residues. The CDR3 protein is CASSLVGTSEGVGDTQYF. CDR3 nucleotide sequence: TGTGCCAGCAGCTTAGTGGGGACTAGCGAGGGGGTCGGAGATACGCAGTATTTT.

Only a few counts were recorded for this clonotype. The rearrangement joins TRBV5-1 to TRBJ1-2, with D hard to call. The CDR3 runs to 14 residues. The V and J ends lost 0 bases and 9 bases respectively, with 15 bases between them. The V gene's germline CDR1 is SGHRS and CDR2 YFSETQ. CDR3 amino acids: CASSLVTDGSRYTF. CDR3 coding DNA: TGCGCCAGCAGCTTGGTAACGGACGGAAGTCGCTACACCTTC.